Shown below are 9 T cell receptor beta chains from a single sample sequenced in a study of high-grade serous ovarian cancer treatment subgroups. Assay used: immunoSEQ multiplex PCR; TCRdb lists only in-frame clones, some missing. Of under 6,500 clones in the sample, 75% to 85% were seen once. Tumor samples were obtained before definitive surgery or chemotherapy. The sequenced material came from tumor tissue. Every receptor here comes from a human donor with high-grade serous ovarian cancer.

A remark on this clone: One end of the junction varies from germline; a read error may be responsible. This chain joins TRBV5-1 and TRBJ2-5; D not resolved. Germline loops: CDR1 SGHRS, CDR2 YFSETQ. The CDR3 length is 14 residues. CDR3 amino acids: CASSLEYSQGTQYF. CDR3 in DNA: TGCGCCAGCAGCTTGGAGTACAGCCAAGGGACCCAGTACTTC.

As concerns this clone: A read error is likely, as this CDR3 ends without the conserved phenylalanine or tryptophan. The rearrangement joins TRBV10-3 to TRBJ1-1; D is unclear. Germline V lookup: CDR1 ENHRY, CDR2 SYGVKD. The CDR3 contains 14 residues. V was trimmed by 2 bases and J by 1 base, leaving 8 bases between them. In DNA, the CDR3 is TGTGCCATCAGTGAGGAGACTCCGAACACTGAAGCTTTCCTT. Protein sequence: CAISEETPNTEAFL.

V is TRBV2 and J is TRBJ1-2; D unclear. The ends were cut back, 7 bases at V and 4 bases at J, with 10 bases in the middle. The CDR3 contains 12 residues. CDR1 SNHLY and CDR2 FYNNEI come from the germline V gene. CDR3 in DNA: TGTGCCAGCATGGCAGCTCTCTATGGCTACACCTTC. This translates into CASMAALYGYTF.

The chain links TRBV7-9 to TRBJ2-3; 9 bases map to TRBD2. Losses at the gene ends were 5 bases for V and 2 bases for J; bases not matched to a gene: 8. Looked up from germline, CDR1 is SEHNR and CDR2 is FQNEAQ (reference sequence). This CDR3 comprises 16 residues. CDR3 sequence reads: CASSILAGRDTDTQYF. In nucleotides, the CDR3 is TGTGCCAGCAGCATTCTAGCGGGGCGAGACACAGATACGCAGTATTTT.

J is TRBJ2-5 and V is TRBV11-2; D ambiguous. The V gene lost 4 bases and the J gene lost 7 bases, with 10 bases spanning the gap. Germline V gene data show CDR1 as SGHAT and CDR2 as FQNNGV. The CDR3 consists of 12 residues. The DNA for the CDR3 is TGTGCCAGCAGCTCCGGGCGGATGACCCAGTACTTC. It yields the protein CASSSGRMTQYF.

This chain uses TRBV5-4 with TRBJ1-2; no definite D call. Germline V gene sequence: CDR1 SGHNT, CDR2 YYREEE (reference sequence). The CDR3 sequence is 15 residues long. The germline V and J ends were trimmed by 1 base and 0 bases, with 10 bases remaining between them. As DNA, the CDR3 is TGTGCCAGCAGCTTGAGGGCAGTAACTAACTATGGCTACACCTTC. It specifies CASSLRAVTNYGYTF.

The V gene is TRBV7-2, the J gene TRBJ1-2; D gene uncertain. The CDR3 runs 13 residues. Germline V gene data show CDR1 as SGHTA and CDR2 as FQGNSA. V lost 1 base and J 3 bases, leaving 6 bases between the germline ends. The DNA for the CDR3 is TGTGCCAGCAGCTTAGATCCAGACTATGGCTACACCTTC. This encodes CASSLDPDYGYTF.

The V gene is TRBV2, the J gene TRBJ1-1; D is ambiguous. V dropped 7 bases and J dropped 1 base, with 16 bases sitting between them. CDR3 size: 15 residues. Germline V gene data show CDR1 as SNHLY and CDR2 as FYNNEI. CDR3 coding DNA: TGTGCCAGCACGGCTGGGCTCACCTCGAACACTGAAGCTTTCTTT. Protein product: CASTAGLTSNTEAFF. Drawing the rest from reference TRBV2 and TRBJ1-1, the complete variable domain is EPEVTQTPSHQVTQMGQEVILRCVPISNHLYFYWYRQILGQKVEFLVSFYNNEISEKSEIFDDQFSVERPDGSNFTLKIRSTKLEDSAMYFCASTAGLTSNTEAFFGQGTRLTVV.

This clone has just a few counts. The rearrangement joins TRBV6-6 to TRBJ1-2; D possibly corresponds to TRBD1 (6 bases). The CDR3 totals 13 residues. Germline V gene lookup returns CDR1 MNHNY and CDR2 SVGAGI (reference sequence). Between the trimmed V and J ends, which lost 8 bases and 4 bases, there was a span of 14 bases. For the CDR3, the DNA is TGTGCCAGCCGGGACACAGTCGGCTATGGCTACACCTTC. It is translated as CASRDTVGYGYTF.